This TCR beta chain stems from a study of T cell repertoires in cytomegalovirus infection. Study summary: It was the public TCR beta signatures that indicated both CMV infection and matching HLA type. General study points: People with CMV and the relevant HLA were identified by cumulative public TCR beta family frequency. The study found HLA-C-restricted CMV-specific TCR beta clonotypes dominating the ex vivo response.

This clonotype came up a few times. Antigen unknown. TCRdb passed the reads through MiXCR, listing each CDR3 protein once. This sample has 150,000 to 200,000 distinct CDR3 sequences, with around an eighth found just once. This TCR was recovered from a human donor in good health (CMV status not recorded). Some clones in this sample may be carry-over from other donors' samples. The sequencing sample was made of PBMCs.

Here the CDR3 DNA reads TGCAGTGCTAGAGATCCTTGGTCCCCGAACACTGAAGCTTTCTTT. Translating gives CSARDPWSPNTEAFF. The rearrangement links TRBV20-1 to TRBJ1-1; D gene unclear. The CDR3 contains 15 residues. Trimming removed 0 bases at V and 1 base at J, with 12 bases between. Germline V lookup: CDR1 DFQATT, CDR2 SNEGSKA (reference sequence).